This record covers a single T cell receptor beta chain. Its antigen is not identified. One entry per CDR3 protein, called by TCRdb with MiXCR from the reads. The sample shows some 600,000 distinct CDR3 sequences, 20% to 30% of them seen only once. This entry is derived from a study of T cell repertoires in cytomegalovirus infection. Whole-study context: Both CMV infection and a matching HLA type were indicated by public TCR beta signatures.

Findings of the study overall: CMV-specific HLA-C-restricted TCR beta clonotypes dominated the ex vivo response. Cumulative public TCR beta family frequency identified carriers of CMV plus the relevant HLA.

What was sequenced was CD8+ T cells from PBMCs. This TCR derives from a human donor in good health (CMV status not recorded). Some clones in this sample may be carry-over from other donors' samples.

The CDR3 nucleotides are TGTGCCAGCAGTTTGAGGGGGTACAGCTATGGCTACACCTTC. Protein sequence: CASSLRGYSYGYTF. The rearrangement uses TRBV28 and TRBJ1-2; D possibly corresponds to TRBD1 (6 bases). Germline V gene lookup returns CDR1 MDHEN and CDR2 SYDVKM. The CDR3 is 14 residues long. V lost 3 bases to trimming and J lost 4 bases, with 12 bases between them.